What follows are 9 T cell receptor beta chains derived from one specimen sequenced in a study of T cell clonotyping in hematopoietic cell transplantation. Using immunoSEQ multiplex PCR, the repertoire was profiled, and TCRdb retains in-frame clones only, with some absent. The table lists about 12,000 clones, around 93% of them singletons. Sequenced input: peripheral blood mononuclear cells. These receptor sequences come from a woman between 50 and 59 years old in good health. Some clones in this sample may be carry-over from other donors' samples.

The CDR3 reads CASSQSQGTGELFF. DNA of the CDR3: TGCGCCAGCAGCCAGTCACAGGGAACCGGGGAGCTGTTTTTT. The J gene is TRBJ2-2, the V gene TRBV4-1, with D perhaps TRBD1 (6 bases). Trimming stripped 3 bases from V and 5 bases from J, with 10 bases between. The CDR3 spans 14 residues. Germline CDR1 is MGHRA and CDR2 is YSYEKL.

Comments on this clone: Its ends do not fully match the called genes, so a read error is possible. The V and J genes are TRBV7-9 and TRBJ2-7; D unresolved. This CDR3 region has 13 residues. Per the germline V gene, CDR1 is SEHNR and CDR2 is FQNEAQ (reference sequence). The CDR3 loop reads CASTSPMSGSQIF. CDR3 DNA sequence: TGTGCCAGCACCTCACCTATGTCCGGGTCCCAGATCTTC.

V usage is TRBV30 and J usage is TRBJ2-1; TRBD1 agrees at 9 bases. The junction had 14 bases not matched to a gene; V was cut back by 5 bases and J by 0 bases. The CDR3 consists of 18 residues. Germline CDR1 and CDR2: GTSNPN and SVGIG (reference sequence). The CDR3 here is CAWGGTGRPGGSYNEQFF. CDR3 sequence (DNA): TGTGCCTGGGGGGGGACAGGGAGACCTGGGGGCTCCTACAATGAGCAGTTCTTC.

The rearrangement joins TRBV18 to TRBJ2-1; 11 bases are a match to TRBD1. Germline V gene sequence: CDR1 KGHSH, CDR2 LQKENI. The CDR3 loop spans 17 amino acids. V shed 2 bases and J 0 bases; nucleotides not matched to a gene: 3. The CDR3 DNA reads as TGTGCCAGCTCACCAAGGACAGGGGGCACCTCCTACAATGAGCAGTTCTTC. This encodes CASSPRTGGTSYNEQFF.

This CDR3 reads CASSFGGARETQYF. The CDR3 DNA is TGTGCCAGCAGCTTCGGGGGGGCCCGCGAGACCCAGTACTTC. The gene calls are TRBV5-4 and TRBJ2-5, with TRBD2 matching over 8 bases. CDR1 is SGHNT, CDR2 YYREEE, per germline (reference sequence). V dropped 2 bases and J dropped 5; count of bases not matched to a gene: 5. The CDR3 is 14 residues long.

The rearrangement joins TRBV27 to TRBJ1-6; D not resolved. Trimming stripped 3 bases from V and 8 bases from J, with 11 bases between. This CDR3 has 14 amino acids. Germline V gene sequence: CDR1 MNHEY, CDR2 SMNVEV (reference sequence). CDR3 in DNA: TGTGCCAGCAGTTTCCCAGGAGGGTATTCACCCCTCCACTTT. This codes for CASSFPGGYSPLHF.

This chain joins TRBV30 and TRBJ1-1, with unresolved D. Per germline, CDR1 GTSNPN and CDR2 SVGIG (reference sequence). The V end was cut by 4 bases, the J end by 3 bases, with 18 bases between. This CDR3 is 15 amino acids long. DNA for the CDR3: TGTGCCTGGATGGGCAGGTCCGGGAGGGACACTGAAGCTTTCTTT. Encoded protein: CAWMGRSGRDTEAFF.

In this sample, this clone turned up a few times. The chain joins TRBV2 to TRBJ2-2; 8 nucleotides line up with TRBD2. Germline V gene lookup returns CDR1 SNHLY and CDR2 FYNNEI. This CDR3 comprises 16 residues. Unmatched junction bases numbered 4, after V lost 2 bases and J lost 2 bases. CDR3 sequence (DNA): TGTGCCAGCAGTGAATTCGGGGGGGCCAACACCGGGGAGCTGTTTTTT. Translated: CASSEFGGANTGELFF.

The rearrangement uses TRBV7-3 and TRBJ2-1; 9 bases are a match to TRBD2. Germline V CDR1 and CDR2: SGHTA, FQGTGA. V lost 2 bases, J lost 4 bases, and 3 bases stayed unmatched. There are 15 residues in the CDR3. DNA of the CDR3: TGTGCCAGCAGCTTATTAGCGGGGGCTTACAATGAGCAGTTCTTC. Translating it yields CASSLLAGAYNEQFF.